A selection of T cell receptor beta chains follows, all from one sample in a study of T cell changes during pregnancy in multiple sclerosis. The data were produced by immunoSEQ multiplex PCR, yet TCRdb's version contains in-frame clones alone and is incomplete. This table holds 35,000 to 45,000 clones, around nine tenths found once. The sample in question was CD8+ T cells from peripheral blood mononuclear cells, obtained in the first trimester of pregnancy. All receptors come from a female donor with multiple sclerosis, enrolled in a pregnancy study. CDR3s include the opening cysteine and the closing phenylalanine or tryptophan. Fields, in order: D gene, J gene, V gene, clone size, CDR3 protein, CDR3 DNA. The D gene is left open where the match is weak. Size values are once, few and many counts, or a class for expanded clones, and some rows have none.

D gene: NA; J gene: TRBJ2-1; V gene: TRBV6-4; clone size: NA; CDR3 protein: CASSDGGGGYNEQFF; CDR3 DNA: TGTGCCAGCAGTGACGGCGGGGGCGGCTACAATGAGCAGTTCTTC
D gene: TRBD1; J gene: TRBJ1-5; V gene: TRBV6-5; clone size: NA; CDR3 protein: CASSSQGGNQPQHF; CDR3 DNA: TGTGCCAGCAGTTCTCAGGGGGGTAACCAGCCCCAGCATTTT
D gene: TRBD1; J gene: TRBJ1-4; V gene: TRBV11-3; clone size: once; CDR3 protein: CASSSGTANPTNEKLFF; CDR3 DNA: TGTGCCAGCAGTTCCGGGACAGCTAACCCAACTAATGAAAAACTGTTTTTT
D gene: TRBD1; J gene: TRBJ1-1; V gene: TRBV6-4; clone size: few; CDR3 protein: CASSEHPGTGNTEAFF; CDR3 DNA: TGTGCCAGCAGTGAACATCCCGGGACAGGGAACACTGAAGCTTTCTTT
D gene: NA; J gene: TRBJ1-6; V gene: TRBV10-3; clone size: NA; CDR3 protein: CAISDRGSSYNSPLHF; CDR3 DNA: TGTGCCATCAGTGATCGGGGGAGCTCCTATAATTCACCCCTCCACTTT
D gene: TRBD1; J gene: TRBJ2-6; V gene: TRBV30; clone size: few; CDR3 protein: CAWTGGSLGAGANVLTF; CDR3 DNA: TGTGCCTGGACAGGGGGCTCCCTGGGGGCTGGGGCCAACGTCCTGACTTTC
D gene: NA; J gene: TRBJ1-2; V gene: TRBV4-3; clone size: NA; CDR3 protein: CASSQGGDYGYTF; CDR3 DNA: TGCGCCAGCAGCCAGGGGGGGGACTATGGCTACACCTTC
D gene: NA; J gene: TRBJ2-3; V gene: TRBV7-6; clone size: NA; CDR3 protein: CASSLAGAITDTQYF; CDR3 DNA: TGTGCCAGCAGCTTAGCGGGGGCAATCACAGATACGCAGTATTTT
D gene: NA; J gene: TRBJ2-7; V gene: TRBV9; clone size: NA; CDR3 protein: CASSVAIVYEQYF; CDR3 DNA: TGTGCCAGCAGCGTAGCCATAGTTTACGAGCAGTACTTC
D gene: NA; J gene: TRBJ2-5; V gene: TRBV6-1; clone size: NA; CDR3 protein: CASRTVNQETQYF; CDR3 DNA: TGTGCCAGCCGGACAGTAAACCAAGAGACCCAGTACTTC
D gene: NA; J gene: TRBJ1-2; V gene: TRBV4-3; clone size: NA; CDR3 protein: CASSQDRGSGGYTF; CDR3 DNA: TGCGCCAGCAGCCAAGATAGGGGGTCGGGAGGCTACACCTTC
D gene: NA; J gene: TRBJ2-7; V gene: TRBV7-6; clone size: NA; CDR3 protein: CASSPGQSPYEQYF; CDR3 DNA: TGTGCCAGCAGCCCTGGACAGTCTCCCTACGAGCAGTACTTC
D gene: NA; J gene: TRBJ2-7; V gene: TRBV7-9; clone size: NA; CDR3 protein: CASSYMPQGEQYF; CDR3 DNA: TGTGCCAGCAGCTATATGCCCCAGGGCGAGCAGTACTTC
D gene: TRBD2; J gene: TRBJ2-5; V gene: TRBV2; clone size: NA; CDR3 protein: CASRGGVTYQETQYF; CDR3 DNA: TGTGCCAGCAGGGGGGGGGTTACGTACCAAGAGACCCAGTACTTC
D gene: TRBD1; J gene: TRBJ2-5; V gene: TRBV6-5; clone size: NA; CDR3 protein: CASSSGQGSQETQYF; CDR3 DNA: TGTGCCAGCAGTTCGGGACAGGGCAGTCAAGAGACCCAGTACTTC
D gene: NA; J gene: TRBJ1-4; V gene: TRBV5-1; clone size: NA; CDR3 protein: CASSPRGGTNEKLFF; CDR3 DNA: TGCGCCAGCAGCCCTAGGGGAGGGACTAATGAAAAACTGTTTTTT
D gene: NA; J gene: TRBJ2-2; V gene: TRBV30; clone size: NA; CDR3 protein: CAWSVMGGPSGELFF; CDR3 DNA: TGTGCCTGGAGTGTTATGGGGGGGCCGTCCGGGGAGCTGTTTTTT
D gene: TRBD1; J gene: TRBJ1-1; V gene: TRBV2; clone size: NA; CDR3 protein: CASNKGDSMNTEAFF; CDR3 DNA: TGTGCCAGCAATAAAGGGGACAGCATGAACACTGAAGCTTTCTTT
D gene: TRBD2; J gene: TRBJ2-1; V gene: TRBV4-1; clone size: NA; CDR3 protein: CASSQVAGGLNEQFF; CDR3 DNA: TGCGCCAGCAGCCAAGTAGCGGGGGGACTCAATGAGCAGTTCTTC
D gene: TRBD1; J gene: TRBJ1-1; V gene: TRBV6-1; clone size: NA; CDR3 protein: CASSTGQGPTEAFF; CDR3 DNA: TGTGCCAGCAGTACCGGACAGGGGCCCACTGAAGCTTTCTTT
D gene: NA; J gene: TRBJ2-7; V gene: TRBV5-5; clone size: NA; CDR3 protein: CASSLGGDEQYF; CDR3 DNA: TGTGCCAGCAGCTTGGGGGGCGACGAGCAGTACTTC
D gene: NA; J gene: TRBJ2-3; V gene: TRBV5-4; clone size: NA; CDR3 protein: CASSKGRGDTQYF; CDR3 DNA: TGTGCCAGCAGTAAGGGTAGGGGCGATACGCAGTATTTT
D gene: NA; J gene: TRBJ2-2; V gene: TRBV27; clone size: NA; CDR3 protein: CASSLNGGGELFF; CDR3 DNA: TGTGCCAGCAGTTTAAACGGGGGAGGGGAGCTGTTTTTT
D gene: TRBD1; J gene: TRBJ1-6; V gene: TRBV30; clone size: once; CDR3 protein: CAWIPGQGISPLHF; CDR3 DNA: TGTGCCTGGATCCCGGGACAGGGTATCTCACCCCTCCACTTT
D gene: TRBD1; J gene: TRBJ2-1; V gene: TRBV9; clone size: NA; CDR3 protein: CASSVATRQGRDEQFF; CDR3 DNA: TGTGCCAGCAGCGTAGCTACTAGACAGGGAAGGGATGAGCAGTTCTTC
D gene: NA; J gene: TRBJ1-2; V gene: TRBV9; clone size: NA; CDR3 protein: CASSATGSGYTF; CDR3 DNA: TGTGCCAGCAGCGCAACAGGGAGCGGCTACACCTTC
D gene: NA; J gene: TRBJ2-1; V gene: TRBV7-3; clone size: NA; CDR3 protein: CASSLGGSGYNEQFF; CDR3 DNA: TGTGCCAGCAGCTTAGGAGGCAGCGGGTACAATGAGCAGTTCTTC
D gene: NA; J gene: TRBJ1-2; V gene: TRBV27; clone size: NA; CDR3 protein: CASSFGGRDGYTF; CDR3 DNA: TGTGCCAGCAGTTTCGGCGGGAGGGATGGCTACACCTTC
D gene: NA; J gene: TRBJ1-2; V gene: TRBV6-1; clone size: NA; CDR3 protein: CASSELQGPYGYTF; CDR3 DNA: TGTGCCAGCAGTGAACTCCAGGGCCCCTATGGCTACACCTTC
D gene: TRBD2; J gene: TRBJ2-7; V gene: TRBV11-2; clone size: NA; CDR3 protein: CASSVSGPSSYEQYF; CDR3 DNA: TGTGCCAGCAGCGTTAGCGGGCCGAGCTCCTACGAGCAGTACTTC
D gene: NA; J gene: TRBJ2-1; V gene: TRBV4-3; clone size: NA; CDR3 protein: CASSPTGSLYNEQFF; CDR3 DNA: TGCGCCAGCAGCCCCACAGGGAGTTTGTACAATGAGCAGTTCTTC
D gene: NA; J gene: TRBJ1-5; V gene: TRBV5-6; clone size: NA; CDR3 protein: CASSLSRPGSWHF; CDR3 DNA: TGTGCCAGCAGTCTTAGTCGGCCAGGGTCGTGGCATTTT
D gene: NA; J gene: TRBJ1-2; V gene: TRBV9; clone size: NA; CDR3 protein: CASSVDATPNYGYTF; CDR3 DNA: TGTGCCAGCAGCGTAGATGCCACACCTAACTATGGCTACACCTTC
D gene: NA; J gene: TRBJ1-2; V gene: TRBV7-2; clone size: NA; CDR3 protein: CASSWSDSSYGYTF; CDR3 DNA: TGTGCCAGCAGCTGGAGCGACAGCAGTTATGGCTACACCTTC
D gene: NA; J gene: TRBJ2-1; V gene: TRBV5-3; clone size: NA; CDR3 protein: CARSLTLAGRNEQFF; CDR3 DNA: TGTGCCAGAAGCTTAACTTTGGCGGGGAGGAATGAGCAGTTCTTC
D gene: TRBD2; J gene: TRBJ2-1; V gene: TRBV6-4; clone size: NA; CDR3 protein: CASSEKAGESEQFF; CDR3 DNA: TGTGCCAGCAGTGAAAAAGCGGGGGAAAGTGAGCAGTTCTTC